This record looks at one T cell receptor beta chain sequence and its context. The antigen remains unidentified. From the reads, TCRdb called clonotypes with MiXCR, one entry per CDR3 protein. The table shows approximately 730,000 distinct CDR3 sequences, with around 35% occurring only once. This sample was taken from a study of T cell repertoires in cytomegalovirus infection. Study-level background: It can be stated that public TCR beta signatures indicated CMV infection as well as a matching HLA type. General study results and limits: CMV-specific HLA-C-restricted TCR beta clonotypes dominated the ex vivo response.

Sample: cultured PBMCs, taken from culture after CMV antigen stimulation. This TCR derives from a human donor in good health (CMV status not recorded). Some clones in this sample may be carry-over from other donors' samples.

CDR3 loop: CASSPEIGTLYGYTF. CDR3 nucleotides: TGTGCCAGCAGCCCGGAGATCGGGACACTCTATGGCTACACCTTC. This rearrangement joins TRBV5-4 to TRBJ1-2; possibly TRBD1 for D (6 bases). V dropped 4 bases and J dropped 4 bases, with 17 bases sitting between them. This CDR3 has 15 residues. Germline CDR1 reads SGHNT; CDR2 reads YYREEE (reference sequence).